What follows describes a single T cell receptor beta chain. Its antigen is not identified. With 6 bases removed from V and 3 bases from J, the gap between germline ends came to 29 bases. CDR1 is LNHDA and CDR2 is SQIVND in the germline V gene (reference sequence). The CDR3 is 19 residues long. The entry originates in a study of OX40 agonist ivuxolimab in advanced cancers. Study summary: Ivuxolimab is a fully human IgG2 antibody that activates OX40 (CD134). Earlier treatment with anti-PD-1, anti-PD-L1 or anti-CTLA-4 was permitted, and approximately 38% had received some. Two cutaneous melanoma patients and one hepatocellular carcinoma patient, three in all, had partial responses. Study findings and constraints: Clones of CD4+ and CD8+ blood T cells grew by week 6 at doses of 0.1 to 3.0 mg/kg.

The table came from immunoSEQ multiplex PCR; TCRdb's copy has only in-frame clones and leaves some out. Among 57,000 or so clones listed, more than 85% were seen once. This specimen consisted of CD4+ or CD8+ T cells sorted from blood, obtained in a trial of the OX40 agonist ivuxolimab. This clonotype originated in an adult with an advanced solid tumor such as melanoma, head and neck, liver or kidney cancer. The rearrangement uses TRBV19 and TRBJ1-2; possibly TRBD1 for D (5 bases). CDR3 residues: CASSAGFPLPSDRHYGYTF. CDR3 in DNA: TGTGCCAGTAGCGCAGGGTTCCCACTACCCAGCGACCGACACTATGGCTACACCTTC.